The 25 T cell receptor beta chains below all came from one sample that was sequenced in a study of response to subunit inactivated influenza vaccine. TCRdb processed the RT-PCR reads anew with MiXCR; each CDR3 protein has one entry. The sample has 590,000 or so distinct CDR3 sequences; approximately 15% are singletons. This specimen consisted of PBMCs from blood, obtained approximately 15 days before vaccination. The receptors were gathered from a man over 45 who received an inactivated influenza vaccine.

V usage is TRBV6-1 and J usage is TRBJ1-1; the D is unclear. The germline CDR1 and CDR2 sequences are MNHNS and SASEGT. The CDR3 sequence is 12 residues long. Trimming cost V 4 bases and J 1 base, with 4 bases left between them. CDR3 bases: TGTGCCAGCAGTGTAAGGAACACTGAAGCTTTCTTT. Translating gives CASSVRNTEAFF.

In DNA form, the CDR3 reads TGTGCCATCAGTGAGCACGATACGCAGTATTTT. Protein product: CAISEHDTQYF. V is TRBV10-3 and J is TRBJ2-3; D remains unclear. Per the germline V gene, CDR1 is ENHRY and CDR2 is SYGVKD. The length of the CDR3 is 11 residues. Trimming shortened V by 2 bases and J by 6 bases, and 3 bases separated the two germline ends.

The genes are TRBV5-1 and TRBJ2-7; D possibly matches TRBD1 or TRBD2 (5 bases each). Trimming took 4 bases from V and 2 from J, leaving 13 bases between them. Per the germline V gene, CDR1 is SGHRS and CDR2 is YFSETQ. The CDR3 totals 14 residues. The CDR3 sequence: CASSSRDAPYEQYF. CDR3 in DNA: TGCGCCAGCAGCAGCAGGGACGCCCCCTACGAGCAGTACTTC. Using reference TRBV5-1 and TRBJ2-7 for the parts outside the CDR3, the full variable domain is KAGVTQTPRYLIKTRGQQVTLSCSPISGHRSVSWYQQTPGQGLQFLFEYFSETQRNKGNFPGRFSGRQFSNSRSEMNVSTLELGDSALYLCASSSRDAPYEQYFGPGTRLTVT.

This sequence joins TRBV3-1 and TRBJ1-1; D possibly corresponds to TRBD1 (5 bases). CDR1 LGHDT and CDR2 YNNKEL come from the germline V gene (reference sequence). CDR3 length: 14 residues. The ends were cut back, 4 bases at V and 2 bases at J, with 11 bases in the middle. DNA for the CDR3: TGTGCCAGCAGCCCCCAGGGTTTTAACACTGAAGCTTTCTTT. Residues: CASSPQGFNTEAFF.

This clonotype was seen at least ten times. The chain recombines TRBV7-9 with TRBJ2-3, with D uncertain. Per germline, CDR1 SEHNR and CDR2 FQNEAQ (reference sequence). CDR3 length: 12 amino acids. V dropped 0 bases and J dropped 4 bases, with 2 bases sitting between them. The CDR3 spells CASSLAPDTQYF. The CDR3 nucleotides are TGTGCCAGCAGCTTAGCCCCAGATACGCAGTATTTT.

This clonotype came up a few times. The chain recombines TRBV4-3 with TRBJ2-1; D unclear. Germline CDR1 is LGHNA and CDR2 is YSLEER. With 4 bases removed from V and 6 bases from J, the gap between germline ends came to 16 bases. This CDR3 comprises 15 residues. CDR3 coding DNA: TGCGCCAGCAGCCCTAGGGTAAGGTGGGGCAATGAGCAGTTCTTC. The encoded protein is CASSPRVRWGNEQFF.

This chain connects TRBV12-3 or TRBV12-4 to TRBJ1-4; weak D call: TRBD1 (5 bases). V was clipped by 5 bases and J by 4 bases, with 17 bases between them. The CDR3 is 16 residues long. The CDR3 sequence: CASSRQPGRNNEKLFF. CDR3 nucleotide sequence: TGTGCCAGCAGTCGACAACCGGGACGGAATAATGAAAAACTGTTTTTT.

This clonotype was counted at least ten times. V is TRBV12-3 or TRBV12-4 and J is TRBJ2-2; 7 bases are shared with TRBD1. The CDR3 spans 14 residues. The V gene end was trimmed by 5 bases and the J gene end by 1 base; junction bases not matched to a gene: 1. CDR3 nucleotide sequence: TGTGCCAGCAGTCGACAGGGGAACACCGGGGAGCTGTTTTTT. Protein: CASSRQGNTGELFF.

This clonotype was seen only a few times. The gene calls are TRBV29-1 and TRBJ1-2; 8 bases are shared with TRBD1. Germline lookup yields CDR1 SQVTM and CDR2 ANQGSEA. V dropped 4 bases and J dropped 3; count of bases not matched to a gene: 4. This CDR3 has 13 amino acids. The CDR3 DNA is TGCAGCGTTGTAGGACAGGGCCACTATGGCTACACCTTC. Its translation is CSVVGQGHYGYTF.

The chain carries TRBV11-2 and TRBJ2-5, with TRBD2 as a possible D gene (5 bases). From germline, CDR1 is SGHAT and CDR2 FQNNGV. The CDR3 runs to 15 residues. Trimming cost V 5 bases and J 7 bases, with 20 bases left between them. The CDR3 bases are TGTGCCAGCAGCCCCATCAAGACGGGATGGGGGACCCAGTACTTC. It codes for CASSPIKTGWGTQYF.

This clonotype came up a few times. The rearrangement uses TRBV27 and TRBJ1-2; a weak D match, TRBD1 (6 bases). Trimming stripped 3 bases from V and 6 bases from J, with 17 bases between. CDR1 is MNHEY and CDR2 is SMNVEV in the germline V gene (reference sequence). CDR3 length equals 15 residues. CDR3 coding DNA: TGTGCCAGCAGTTTGTCTATAGCGGGGGGCAATGGCTACACCTTC. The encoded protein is CASSLSIAGGNGYTF.

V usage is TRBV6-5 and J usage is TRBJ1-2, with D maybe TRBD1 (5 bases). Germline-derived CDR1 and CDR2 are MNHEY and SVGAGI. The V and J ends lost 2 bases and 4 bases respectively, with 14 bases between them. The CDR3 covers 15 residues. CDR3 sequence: CASSYLSDSPYGYTF. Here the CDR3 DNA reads TGTGCCAGCAGTTACCTTTCCGACAGCCCCTATGGCTACACCTTC.

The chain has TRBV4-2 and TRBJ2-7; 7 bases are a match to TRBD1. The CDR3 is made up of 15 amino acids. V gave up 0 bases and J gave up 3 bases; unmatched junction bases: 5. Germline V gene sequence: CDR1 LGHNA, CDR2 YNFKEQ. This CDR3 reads CASSQERGQNYEQYF. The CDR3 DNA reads TGTGCCAGCAGCCAAGAAAGGGGACAGAACTACGAGCAGTACTTC.

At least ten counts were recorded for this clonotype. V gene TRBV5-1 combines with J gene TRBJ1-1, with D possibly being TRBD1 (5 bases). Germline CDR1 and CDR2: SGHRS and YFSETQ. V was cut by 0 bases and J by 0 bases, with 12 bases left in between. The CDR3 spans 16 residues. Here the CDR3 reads CASSLEVGGLNTEAFF. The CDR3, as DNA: TGCGCCAGCAGCTTGGAGGTTGGGGGTCTGAACACTGAAGCTTTCTTT.

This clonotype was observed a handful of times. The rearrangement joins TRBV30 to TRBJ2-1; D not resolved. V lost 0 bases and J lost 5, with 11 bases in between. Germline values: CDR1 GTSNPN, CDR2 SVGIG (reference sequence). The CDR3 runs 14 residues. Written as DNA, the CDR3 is TGTGCCTGGAGTGTAGGTCTCGGAAACAATGAGCAGTTCTTC. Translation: CAWSVGLGNNEQFF.

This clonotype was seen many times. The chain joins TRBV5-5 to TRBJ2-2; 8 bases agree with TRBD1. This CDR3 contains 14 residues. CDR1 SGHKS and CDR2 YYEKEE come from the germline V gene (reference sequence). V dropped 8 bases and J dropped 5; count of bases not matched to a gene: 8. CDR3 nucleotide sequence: TGTGCCAGTGAAACGGACAGGGTGACCGGGGAGCTGTTTTTT. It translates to CASETDRVTGELFF.

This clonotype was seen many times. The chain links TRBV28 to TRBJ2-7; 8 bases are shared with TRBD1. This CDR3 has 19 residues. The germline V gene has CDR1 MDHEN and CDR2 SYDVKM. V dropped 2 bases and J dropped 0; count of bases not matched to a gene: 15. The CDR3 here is CASSLMVIRGHRSSYEQYF. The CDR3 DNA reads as TGTGCCAGCAGTTTAATGGTTATCAGGGGGCATAGAAGCTCCTACGAGCAGTACTTC.

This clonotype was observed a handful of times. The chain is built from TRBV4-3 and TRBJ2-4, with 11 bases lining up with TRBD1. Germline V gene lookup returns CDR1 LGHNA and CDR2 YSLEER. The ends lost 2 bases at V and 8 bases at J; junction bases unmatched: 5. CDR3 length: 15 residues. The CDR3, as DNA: TGCGCCAGCAGCCAATCCCGGGACAGGGGGGACATTCAGTACTTC. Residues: CASSQSRDRGDIQYF.

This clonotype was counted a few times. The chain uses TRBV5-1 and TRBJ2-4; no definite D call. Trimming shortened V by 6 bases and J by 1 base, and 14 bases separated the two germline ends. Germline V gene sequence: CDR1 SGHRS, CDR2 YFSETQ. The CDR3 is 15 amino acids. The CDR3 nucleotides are TGCGCCAGCAATGACGGGCATGGGGCCAAAAACATTCAGTACTTC. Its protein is CASNDGHGAKNIQYF.

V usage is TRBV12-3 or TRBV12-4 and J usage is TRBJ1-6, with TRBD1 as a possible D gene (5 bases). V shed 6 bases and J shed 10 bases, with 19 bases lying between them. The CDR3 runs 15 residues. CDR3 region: CASSLLGGGESPLHF. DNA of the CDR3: TGTGCCAGCAGCCTCCTTGGGGGAGGGGAATCACCCCTCCACTTT.

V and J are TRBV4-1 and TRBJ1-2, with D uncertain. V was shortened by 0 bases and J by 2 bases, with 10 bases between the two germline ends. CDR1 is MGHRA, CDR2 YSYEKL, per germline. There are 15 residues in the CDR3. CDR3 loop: CASSQDTGSNYGYTF. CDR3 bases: TGCGCCAGCAGCCAAGATACGGGCTCAAACTATGGCTACACCTTC.

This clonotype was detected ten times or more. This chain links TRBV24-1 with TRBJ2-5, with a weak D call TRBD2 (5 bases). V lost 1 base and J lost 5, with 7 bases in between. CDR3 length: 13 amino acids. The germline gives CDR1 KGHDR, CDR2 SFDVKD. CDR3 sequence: CATSDLRGETQYF. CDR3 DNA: TGTGCCACCAGTGATTTAAGAGGGGAGACCCAGTACTTC.

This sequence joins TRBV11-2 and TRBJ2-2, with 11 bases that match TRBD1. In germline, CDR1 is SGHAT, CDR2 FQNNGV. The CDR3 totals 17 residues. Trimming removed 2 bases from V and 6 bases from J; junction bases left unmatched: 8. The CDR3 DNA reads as TGTGCCAGCAGCTTACTTTGGTCGGGACAGGGGGCCGGGGAGCTGTTTTTT. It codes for CASSLLWSGQGAGELFF.

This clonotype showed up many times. The CDR3 is CSARPPGSYNEQFF. The CDR3 nucleotides read TGCAGTGCTAGGCCCCCCGGGAGTTACAATGAGCAGTTCTTC. The chain is built from TRBV20-1 and TRBJ2-1; a possible D gene is TRBD2 (6 bases). Trimming shortened V by 3 bases and J by 4 bases, and 13 bases separated the two germline ends. There are 14 residues in the CDR3. Germline V gene lookup returns CDR1 DFQATT and CDR2 SNEGSKA (reference sequence).

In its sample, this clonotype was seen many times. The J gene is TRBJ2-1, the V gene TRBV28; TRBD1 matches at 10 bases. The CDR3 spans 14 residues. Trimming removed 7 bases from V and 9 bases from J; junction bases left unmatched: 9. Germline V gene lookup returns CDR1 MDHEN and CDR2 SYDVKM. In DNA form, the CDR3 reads TGTGCCAGCACCCTGGGACAGGGGATTTTTGAGCAGTTCTTC. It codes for CASTLGQGIFEQFF.